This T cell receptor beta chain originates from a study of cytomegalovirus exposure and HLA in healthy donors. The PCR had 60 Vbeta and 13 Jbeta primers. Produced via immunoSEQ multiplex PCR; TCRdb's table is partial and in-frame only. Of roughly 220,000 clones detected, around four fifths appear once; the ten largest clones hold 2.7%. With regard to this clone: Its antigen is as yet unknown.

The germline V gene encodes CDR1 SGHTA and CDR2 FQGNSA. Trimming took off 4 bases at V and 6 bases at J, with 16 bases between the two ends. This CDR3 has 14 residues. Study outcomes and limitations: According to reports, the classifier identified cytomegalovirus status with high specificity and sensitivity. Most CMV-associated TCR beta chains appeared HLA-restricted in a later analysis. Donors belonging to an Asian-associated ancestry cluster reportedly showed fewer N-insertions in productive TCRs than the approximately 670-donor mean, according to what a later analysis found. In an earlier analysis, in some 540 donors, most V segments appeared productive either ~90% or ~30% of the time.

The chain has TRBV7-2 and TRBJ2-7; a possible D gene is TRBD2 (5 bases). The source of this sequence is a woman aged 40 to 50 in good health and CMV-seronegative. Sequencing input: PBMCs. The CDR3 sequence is CASSYAPEALEQYF. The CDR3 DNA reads TGTGCCAGCAGCTACGCCCCGGAGGCGCTCGAGCAGTACTTC. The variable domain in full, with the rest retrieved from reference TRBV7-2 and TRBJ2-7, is GAGVSQSPSNKVTEKGKDVELRCDPISGHTALYWYRQSLGQGLEFLIYFQGNSAPDKSGLPSDRFSAERTGGSVSTLTIQRTQQEDSAVYLCASSYAPEALEQYFGPGTRLTVT.